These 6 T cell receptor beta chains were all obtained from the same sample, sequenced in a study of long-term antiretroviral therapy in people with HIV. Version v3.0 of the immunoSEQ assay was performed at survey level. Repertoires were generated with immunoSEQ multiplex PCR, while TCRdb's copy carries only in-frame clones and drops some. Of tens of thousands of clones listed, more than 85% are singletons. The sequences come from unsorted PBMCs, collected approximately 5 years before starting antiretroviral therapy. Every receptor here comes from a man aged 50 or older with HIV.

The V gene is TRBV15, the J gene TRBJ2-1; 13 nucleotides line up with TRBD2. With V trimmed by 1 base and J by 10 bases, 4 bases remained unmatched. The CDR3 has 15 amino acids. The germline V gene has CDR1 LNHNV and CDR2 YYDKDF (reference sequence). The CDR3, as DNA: TGTGCCACCAGCAGAGTCGGGACTAGCGGGATAGAGCAGTTCTTC. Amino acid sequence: CATSRVGTSGIEQFF.

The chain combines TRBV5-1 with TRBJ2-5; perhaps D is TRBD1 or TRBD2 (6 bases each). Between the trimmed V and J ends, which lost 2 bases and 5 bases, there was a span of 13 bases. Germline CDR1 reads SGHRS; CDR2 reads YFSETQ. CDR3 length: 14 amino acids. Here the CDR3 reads CASSFVGGGETQYF. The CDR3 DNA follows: TGCGCCAGCAGCTTCGTGGGGGGCGGGGAGACCCAGTACTTC. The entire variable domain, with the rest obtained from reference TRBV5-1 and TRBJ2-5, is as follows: KAGVTQTPRYLIKTRGQQVTLSCSPISGHRSVSWYQQTPGQGLQFLFEYFSETQRNKGNFPGRFSGRQFSNSRSEMNVSTLELGDSALYLCASSFVGGGETQYFGPGTRLLVL.

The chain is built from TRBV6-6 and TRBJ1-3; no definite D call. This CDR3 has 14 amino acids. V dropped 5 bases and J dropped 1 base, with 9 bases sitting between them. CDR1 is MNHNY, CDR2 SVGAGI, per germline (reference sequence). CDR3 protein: CASSRHLSGNTIYF. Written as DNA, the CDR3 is TGTGCCAGCAGTCGACACCTTTCTGGAAACACCATATATTTT.

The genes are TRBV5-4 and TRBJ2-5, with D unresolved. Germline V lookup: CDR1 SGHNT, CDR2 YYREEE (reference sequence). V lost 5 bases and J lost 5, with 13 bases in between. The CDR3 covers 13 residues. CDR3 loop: CASSFPGYETQYF. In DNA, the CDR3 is TGTGCCAGCAGTTTTCCGGGCTATGAGACCCAGTACTTC.

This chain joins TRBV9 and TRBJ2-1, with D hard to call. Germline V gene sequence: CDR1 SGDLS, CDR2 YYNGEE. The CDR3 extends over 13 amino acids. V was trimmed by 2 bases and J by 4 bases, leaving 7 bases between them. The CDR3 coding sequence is TGTGCCAGCAGCGTGAACTATTACAATGAGCAGTTCTTC. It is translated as CASSVNYYNEQFF.

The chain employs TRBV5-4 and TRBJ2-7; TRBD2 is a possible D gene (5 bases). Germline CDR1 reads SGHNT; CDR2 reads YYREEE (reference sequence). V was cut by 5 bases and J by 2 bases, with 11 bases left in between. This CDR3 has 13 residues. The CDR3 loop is CASSIGVPYEQYF. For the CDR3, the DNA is TGTGCCAGCAGTATCGGGGTCCCCTACGAGCAGTACTTC.